This T cell receptor (beta chain) is drawn from a study of blood T cell repertoires in COVID-19. Study-wide background: Samples of COVID-19 (acute and convalescent) were obtained from the United States, Italy and Spain. PBMCs, B-cell-depleted T cells, or T cells provided the cDNA or gDNA that made up the material.

The CDR3 covers 13 residues. Trimming pared 7 bases from V and 4 bases from J, leaving 10 bases between. Authors' processing steps: Researchers report that nucleated cell counts were estimated from reference gene primer amplification. Measured with immunoSEQ multiplex PCR; TCRdb has only the in-frame clones, and not every one. The V and J calls and the clone size are those of that table, but D and trimming were determined from the DNA. The table has under 200,000 clones, around 82% seen once. Input material: peripheral blood. This sequence joins TRBV12-3 or TRBV12-4 and TRBJ1-4; D remains unclear. The source of this sequence is a man aged 18 to 30 with active or convalescent COVID-19. CDR3 bases: TGTGCCAGCACCGGGAGGCTTAATGAAAAACTGTTTTTT. It codes for CASTGRLNEKLFF.